Listed below are T cell receptor beta chains from one sample, sequenced in a study of CD8+CD57+ T cells in acquired aplastic anemia. MiXCR, applied by TCRdb to the reads, yields one record per CDR3 protein. The repertoire holds roughly 280,000 distinct CDR3 sequences, about 50% seen once, with approximately 1.3% in the top ten. Sequenced input: sorted CD4+, CD8+, or CD8+CD57+ T cells (not recorded which) from PBMCs. The receptor source for this set is a human donor with aplastic anemia. The CDR3 runs from the conserved cysteine through the conserved F or W. Not every row has a clone size; where given, it reads once, few, many or a size class.

cdr3_aa v_call clone_size j_call
CSAIPGGNSYEQYF TRBV20-1 few TRBJ2-7
CASSGATMAYEQYF TRBV28 many TRBJ2-7
CASSGQGKSYEQYF TRBV7-9 few TRBJ2-7
CASSSRTGPTNEKLFF TRBV5-6 NA TRBJ1-4
CAISESRGQSNYGYTF TRBV10-3 NA TRBJ1-2
CSASFRGSYEQYF TRBV20-1 NA TRBJ2-7
CASTNGASGKGPDTQYF TRBV19 NA TRBJ2-3
CASSFGTGVYGYTF TRBV7-9 NA TRBJ1-2
CASSSALGQGHYGYTF TRBV11-2 NA TRBJ1-2
CASTPTGDSQPQHF TRBV12-3/TRBV12-4 few TRBJ1-5
CASSLDRGGADTQYF TRBV7-2 NA TRBJ2-3
CASSEETGPNQPQHF TRBV2 many TRBJ1-5
CASMTQGGSNQPQHF TRBV2 NA TRBJ1-5
CSLAPIGASNSPLHF TRBV20-1 NA TRBJ1-6
CASSLWLTSGRNGEPFF TRBV7-3 NA TRBJ2-2
CASTPGREKLFF TRBV19 NA TRBJ1-4
CASSGDREVDEQFF TRBV9 NA TRBJ2-1
CASSSRTGGRTGNTIYF TRBV12-3/TRBV12-4 many TRBJ1-3
CASSFGREQYF TRBV11-3 many TRBJ2-3
CASSLVSGGPTDTQYF TRBV5-1 NA TRBJ2-3
CASSLIRDIPTYEQYF TRBV7-3 NA TRBJ2-7
CSARDTGTGAQETQYF TRBV20-1 NA TRBJ2-5
CASSLAGGNYEQYF TRBV7-3 many TRBJ2-7
CSARDRAEVYGYTF TRBV20-1 NA TRBJ1-2
CASSYPGSGTGELFF TRBV6-6 many TRBJ2-2
CSAPSGSTADTQYF TRBV20-1 NA TRBJ2-3
CASSLPTSVDTQYF TRBV7-2 once TRBJ2-3
CASSPARQNRSLHF TRBV11-2 NA TRBJ1-6
CASSDGQRILDTQYF TRBV2 many TRBJ2-3
CSASHYGQGSNQPQHF TRBV20-1 NA TRBJ1-5
CAISEELLSSYEQYF TRBV10-3 few TRBJ2-7
CSVEGWGANVLTF TRBV29-1 few TRBJ2-6
CASSLAPGSGRALVHF TRBV28 many TRBJ2-7
CASSDGQGTPETQYF TRBV2 few TRBJ2-5
CASTGVTYQETQYF TRBV2 NA TRBJ2-5
CASSEAGGPTEQYF TRBV2 NA TRBJ2-7
CSASDGGDEQFF TRBV20-1 NA TRBJ2-1
CATRIGGVANQPQHF TRBV15 many TRBJ1-5
CASGPPGPFEQFF TRBV12-5 many TRBJ2-1
CATSRAAGGLYNEQFF TRBV15 NA TRBJ2-1
CSVEGAGKAEQYF TRBV29-1 many TRBJ2-7
CATRKGGRANTGELFF TRBV15 NA TRBJ2-2
CASSVGPDTSPYEQYF TRBV9 few TRBJ2-7
CASSPWQDGSTEAFF TRBV12-3/TRBV12-4 NA TRBJ1-1
CASSAIQGNQETQYF TRBV19 NA TRBJ2-5